These 20 T cell receptor beta chains share one sample of origin, sequenced in a study of blood T cell repertoires in COVID-19 (dated by TCRdb to about 2020). Libraries came from the immunoSEQ multiplex PCR assay. Drawn from immuneACCESS, this table holds only the in-frame rearrangements with V and J called that TCRdb kept. Clones are partly lost; checked studies trace under half to an unresolved V gene and leave the rest unexplained. This sample gives about 180,000 clones in total; about 81% of them show up just once. Approximately 10% of the sample goes to the ten largest clones. Source material: peripheral blood. The source is a woman of 80 years or more with COVID-19, enrolled during active disease.

The genes are TRBV7-2 and TRBJ2-4; TRBD1 matches at 9 bases. CDR3 length: 15 residues. The trim removed 5 bases at V and 3 bases at J, leaving 5 bases unmatched. The germline V gene encodes CDR1 SGHTA and CDR2 FQGNSA. The CDR3 sequence: CASSRRDRVKNIQYF. In DNA form, the CDR3 reads TGTGCCAGCAGCCGGCGGGACAGGGTCAAAAACATTCAGTACTTC.

This clone was seen a handful of times. The J gene is TRBJ1-6, the V gene TRBV6-2 or TRBV6-3, with a weak D call TRBD1 (6 bases). This CDR3 is 19 amino acids long. The germline gives CDR1 MNHEY, CDR2 SVGEGT. Trimming stripped 2 bases from V and 1 base from J, with 18 bases between. The CDR3 bases are TGTGCCAGCAGTTACCCGTCCGGGGGGCATCGATCCTATAATTCACCCCTCCACTTT. Amino acids: CASSYPSGGHRSYNSPLHF.

This clone has at least ten counts. This chain links TRBV13 with TRBJ1-2, with a tentative D call TRBD1 (5 bases). From germline, CDR1 is PRHDT and CDR2 FYEKMQ (reference sequence). Deletions cut 2 bases from V and 0 bases from J, with 7 bases between. There are 14 residues in the CDR3. CDR3 in amino acids: CASSLHRPNYGYTF. The DNA for the CDR3 is TGTGCCAGCAGCTTACACAGGCCTAACTATGGCTACACCTTC.

The chain couples TRBV11-3 to TRBJ1-5, with 7 bases identical to TRBD1. V lost 5 bases, J lost 6 bases, and 10 bases stayed unmatched. Germline V gives CDR1 SGHNT, CDR2 YENEEA. The CDR3 is 15 residues long. The CDR3 DNA is TGTGCCAGCAGCCTCCATCGACAGGGTGGTCAGCCCCAGCATTTT. Protein: CASSLHRQGGQPQHF.

V is TRBV11-2 and J is TRBJ1-1; D may be TRBD1 (6 bases). The ends were cut back, 2 bases at V and 6 bases at J, with 7 bases in the middle. Looked up from germline, CDR1 is SGHAT and CDR2 is FQNNGV. CDR3 size: 12 residues. The CDR3 loop is CASSLRTAEAFF. DNA for the CDR3: TGTGCCAGCAGCTTACGGACAGCTGAAGCTTTCTTT.

The chain uses TRBV28 and TRBJ1-4; 8 nucleotides match TRBD1. Trimming at V came to 2 bases and at J to 7 bases, leaving 3 bases not matched to a gene. The CDR3 loop spans 14 amino acids. Per the germline V gene, CDR1 is MDHEN and CDR2 is SYDVKM. CDR3 nucleotide sequence: TGTGCCAGCAGTTTACGGACAGGGTTTGAAAAACTGTTTTTT. This codes for CASSLRTGFEKLFF.

This chain links TRBV9 with TRBJ2-7, with 8 bases that match TRBD2. The CDR3 is 16 amino acids. Per the germline V gene, CDR1 is SGDLS and CDR2 is YYNGEE. V dropped 0 bases and J dropped 2; count of bases not matched to a gene: 7. Here the CDR3 reads CASSVEVAGHPYEQYF. The CDR3 coding sequence is TGTGCCAGCAGCGTAGAGGTAGCGGGGCACCCCTACGAGCAGTACTTC.

This chain links TRBV27 with TRBJ2-7; D remains ambiguous. Between the trimmed V and J ends, which lost 6 bases and 2 bases, there was a span of 14 bases. Per germline, CDR1 MNHEY and CDR2 SMNVEV (reference sequence). The CDR3 totals 14 residues. Here the CDR3 reads CASSWSRETYEQYF. The CDR3 coding sequence is TGTGCCAGCAGCTGGTCGAGAGAGACCTACGAGCAGTACTTC.

The chain has TRBV5-1 and TRBJ1-4, with TRBD1 identical over 8 bases. Germline V gene lookup returns CDR1 SGHRS and CDR2 YFSETQ. CDR3 length: 13 amino acids. The V segment lost 4 bases and the J segment 8 bases; nucleotides outside the gene matches: 4. CDR3 nucleotides: TGCGCCAGCAGCCTCAGGGGGCGCGAAAAACTGTTTTTT. The encoded protein is CASSLRGREKLFF.

The genes are TRBV6-5 and TRBJ1-5; D perhaps matches TRBD1 (6 bases). V shed 7 bases and J shed 5 bases, with 15 bases lying between them. CDR1 MNHEY and CDR2 SVGAGI come from the germline V gene. The CDR3 is 14 amino acids. The CDR3 is CASTQKGHHQPQHF. The CDR3 coding sequence is TGTGCCAGCACCCAGAAGGGACATCATCAGCCCCAGCATTTT.

Only a few counts were recorded for this clone. The chain couples TRBV12-3 or TRBV12-4 to TRBJ1-2, with D possibly being TRBD1 (6 bases). V was pared by 3 bases and J by 12 bases, with 14 bases between. This CDR3 has 12 amino acids. This CDR3 reads CASSFRGYSNTF. The CDR3, as DNA: TGTGCCAGCAGTTTCAGGGGCTATTCGAACACCTTC.

The chain combines TRBV4-1 with TRBJ1-1; 7 bases match TRBD1. CDR1 is MGHRA, CDR2 YSYEKL, per germline. V dropped 0 bases and J dropped 10; count of bases not matched to a gene: 14. The CDR3 is 16 residues long. The CDR3 here is CASSQDLDRGQLLAFF. The DNA of the CDR3 is TGCGCCAGCAGCCAAGATCTCGATAGGGGGCAACTCCTAGCTTTCTTT.

This sequence joins TRBV30 and TRBJ1-5; tentative D call: TRBD1 (5 bases). CDR3 length equals 14 residues. V was pared by 1 base and J by 3 bases, with 10 bases between. Germline loops: CDR1 GTSNPN, CDR2 SVGIG (reference sequence). The CDR3 spells CAWSGGGFNQPQHF. In DNA, the CDR3 is TGTGCCTGGAGTGGGGGGGGTTTCAATCAGCCCCAGCATTTT.

The V and J genes are TRBV7-2 and TRBJ2-2; 7 nucleotides agree with TRBD1. Germline V lookup: CDR1 SGHTA, CDR2 FQGNSA. The V gene end was trimmed by 7 bases and the J gene end by 0 bases; junction bases not matched to a gene: 5. This CDR3 has 15 residues. The CDR3 DNA reads as TGTGCCAGCAACCCGACAGGGTCGAACACCGGGGAGCTGTTTTTT. Residues: CASNPTGSNTGELFF.

The V and J genes are TRBV4-1 and TRBJ2-1, with TRBD2 identical over 8 bases. Germline assignment: CDR1 MGHRA and CDR2 YSYEKL. The CDR3 has 14 amino acids. V lost 2 bases and J lost 7; bases outside the gene matches: 4. In DNA, the CDR3 is TGCGCCAGCAGCCAACCGGGACTAGGGAATGAGCAGTTCTTC. Residues: CASSQPGLGNEQFF.

V gene TRBV19 combines with J gene TRBJ2-5; 10 nucleotides match TRBD1. There are 16 residues in the CDR3. In germline, CDR1 is LNHDA, CDR2 SQIVND (reference sequence). With V trimmed by 5 bases and J by 5 bases, 11 bases remained unmatched. The CDR3 loop is CASSPRQGAMRETQYF. CDR3 DNA: TGTGCCAGTAGTCCCCGACAGGGGGCAATGAGGGAGACCCAGTACTTC.

V and J are TRBV6-5 and TRBJ2-7; weak D call: TRBD1 (6 bases). Germline assignment: CDR1 MNHEY and CDR2 SVGAGI. The germline V and J ends were trimmed by 2 bases and 4 bases, with 15 bases remaining between them. The CDR3 consists of 15 residues. CDR3 protein: CASSYGGLGAYEQYF. In DNA form, the CDR3 reads TGTGCCAGCAGTTACGGGGGCCTTGGGGCGTACGAGCAGTACTTC.

The chain is built from TRBV19 and TRBJ2-4, with D perhaps matching TRBD1 (6 bases). From germline, CDR1 is LNHDA and CDR2 SQIVND (reference sequence). This CDR3 contains 16 residues. Trimming removed 4 bases from V and 1 base from J, with 14 bases in between. The CDR3 region has the DNA TGTGCCAGTAGTACCCACAGGGCAGGGGCCAAAAACATTCAGTACTTC. Translating gives CASSTHRAGAKNIQYF. The entire variable domain, with the rest obtained from reference TRBV19 and TRBJ2-4, is as follows: DGGITQSPKYLFRKEGQNVTLSCEQNLNHDAMYWYRQDPGQGLRLIYYSQIVNDFQKGDIAEGYSVSREKKESFPLTVTSAQKNPTAFYLCASSTHRAGAKNIQYFGAGTRLSVL.

The genes are TRBV5-1 and TRBJ2-3; possible D gene TRBD1, 6 bases. Trimming cost V 3 bases and J 3 bases, with 14 bases left between them. The V gene's germline CDR1 is SGHRS and CDR2 YFSETQ. The CDR3 has 15 amino acids. CDR3 sequence (DNA): TGCGCCAGCAGCTACGAGTACAGGGTAACAGATACGCAGTATTTT. Protein: CASSYEYRVTDTQYF.

The CDR3 region is CASSGWDREADTQYF. CDR3 in DNA: TGCGCCAGCAGCGGGTGGGACAGGGAAGCCGATACGCAGTATTTT. The chain has TRBV5-1 and TRBJ2-3, with TRBD1 matching 9 bases. Trimming cost V 4 bases and J 6 bases; bases outside gene matches: 9. CDR1 is SGHRS, CDR2 YFSETQ, per germline. The CDR3 sequence is 15 residues long.